A selection of T cell receptor beta chains follows, all from one sample in a study of human T cells and chemical hapten exposure. TCRdb processed the RACE reads anew with MiXCR; each CDR3 protein has one entry. The sample has about 120,000 distinct CDR3 sequences; roughly an eighth are singletons. The sequencing used whole blood, collected in connection with sensitization to the hapten diphenylcyclopropenone (DPC). The receptor set was obtained from a young man with alopecia areata. Some clones in this sample may be carry-over from other donors' samples. The CDR3 runs from the conserved cysteine through the conserved F or W. A D gene is named only where the DNA matches it firmly. The size entry is marked missing in some rows and otherwise reads once, few, many or a size class.

TGTGCCAGCAGCCCACGGACAACCTACGAGCAGTACTTC	CASSPRTTYEQYF	NA	TRBJ2-7	NA	TRBV11-2
TGTGCCACCAGTGACCTTAGCGGGGAAGATACGCAGTATTTT	CATSDLSGEDTQYF	NA	TRBJ2-3	TRBD2	TRBV24-1
TGTGCCAGCAGCCCTCCCGGGGGAAGGGAGACCCAGTACTTC	CASSPPGGRETQYF	many	TRBJ2-5	NA	TRBV7-7
TGTGCCAGCACCGCCAATGAAAAACTGTTTTTT	CASTANEKLFF	few	TRBJ1-4	NA	TRBV2
TGTGCCAGCAGTTTCGGGGGGTTTAGGTGGACTGAAGCTTTCTTT	CASSFGGFRWTEAFF	few	TRBJ1-1	NA	TRBV27
TGCGCCAGCAGCCAAGAAGGGACTAGAAGGCAAGAGACCCAGTACTTC	CASSQEGTRRQETQYF	NA	TRBJ2-5	TRBD2	TRBV4-1
TGTGCCAGCAGCCCCGGACAGGAGCTTGGGGCTTTCTTT	CASSPGQELGAFF	few	TRBJ1-1	TRBD1	TRBV7-8
TGTGCCAGCAGAGGCACTAGTACAGGGGACTACACCTTC	CASRGTSTGDYTF	few	TRBJ1-2	TRBD1	TRBV2
TGTGCCAGCCGACAGGGCGGCGTAGCTTTCTTT	CASRQGGVAFF	NA	TRBJ1-1	TRBD1	TRBV7-2
TGTGCCAGCAGCCCGGATCTGGATGGCTACACCTTC	CASSPDLDGYTF	NA	TRBJ1-2	NA	TRBV9
TGTGCCAGCCTCCATGGGGTCGACACCGGGGAGCTGTTTTTT	CASLHGVDTGELFF	NA	TRBJ2-2	NA	TRBV7-2
TGTGCCAGCAGTTGGCAGACAGGGGGCGTACAAGATACGCAGTATTTT	CASSWQTGGVQDTQYF	NA	TRBJ2-3	TRBD1	TRBV12-3/TRBV12-4
TGTGCCAGCTCACCCCCGACTTCTCCGGTCGAGCAGTACTTC	CASSPPTSPVEQYF	few	TRBJ2-7	NA	TRBV18